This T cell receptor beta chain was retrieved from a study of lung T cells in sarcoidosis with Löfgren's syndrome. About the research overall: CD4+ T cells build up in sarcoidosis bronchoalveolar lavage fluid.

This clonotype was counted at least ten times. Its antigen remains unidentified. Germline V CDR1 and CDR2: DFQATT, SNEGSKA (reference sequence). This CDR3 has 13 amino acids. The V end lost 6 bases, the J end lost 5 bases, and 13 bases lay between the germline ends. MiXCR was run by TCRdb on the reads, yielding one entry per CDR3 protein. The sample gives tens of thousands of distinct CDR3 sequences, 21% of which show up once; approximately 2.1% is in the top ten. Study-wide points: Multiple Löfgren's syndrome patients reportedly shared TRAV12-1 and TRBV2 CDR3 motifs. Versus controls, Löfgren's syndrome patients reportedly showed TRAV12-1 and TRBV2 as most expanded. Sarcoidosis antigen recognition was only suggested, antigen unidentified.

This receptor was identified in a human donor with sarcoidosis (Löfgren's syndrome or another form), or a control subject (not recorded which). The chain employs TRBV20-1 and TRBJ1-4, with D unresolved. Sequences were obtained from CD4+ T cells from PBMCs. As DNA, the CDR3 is TGCAGTGCGGGCCCCTCGGGAAATGAAAAACTGTTTTTT. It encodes CSAGPSGNEKLFF.